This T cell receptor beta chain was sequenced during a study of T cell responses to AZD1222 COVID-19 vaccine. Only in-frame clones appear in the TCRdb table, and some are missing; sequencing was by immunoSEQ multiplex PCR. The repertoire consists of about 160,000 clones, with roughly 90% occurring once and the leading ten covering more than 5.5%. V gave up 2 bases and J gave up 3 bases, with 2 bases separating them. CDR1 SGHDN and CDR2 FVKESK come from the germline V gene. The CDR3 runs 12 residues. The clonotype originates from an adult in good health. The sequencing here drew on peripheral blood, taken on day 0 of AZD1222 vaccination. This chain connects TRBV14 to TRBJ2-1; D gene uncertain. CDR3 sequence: CASSQIYNEQFF. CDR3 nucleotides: TGTGCCAGCAGCCAAATCTACAATGAGCAGTTCTTC.